Below, 14 T cell receptor beta chains from the same sample are listed, as sequenced in a study of CD8 T cells in ankylosing spondylitis. In TCRdb, the 5' RACE reads were re-called with MiXCR into one record per CDR3 protein. The sample yields a few hundred thousand distinct CDR3 sequences, around 21% seen once. Material: blood, either unsorted or a sorted T cell fraction (not recorded which). All receptors derive from a female donor with ankylosing spondylitis or in good health (not recorded which).

This clonotype was found a few times. The V call is TRBV11-2, the J call TRBJ2-1; D may be TRBD2 (5 bases). There are 15 residues in the CDR3. Per the germline V gene, CDR1 is SGHAT and CDR2 is FQNNGV. Deletions cut 5 bases from V and 5 bases from J, with 16 bases between. As DNA, the CDR3 is TGTGCCAGCAGCCCCAGAGGACTCTACAACAATGAGCAGTTCTTC. Translated: CASSPRGLYNNEQFF.

This sequence joins TRBV12-3 or TRBV12-4 and TRBJ2-6, with TRBD2 as a possible D gene (6 bases). The CDR3 has 15 amino acids. V was clipped by 6 bases and J by 0 bases, with 9 bases between them. The CDR3 region has the DNA TGTGCCAGCAGCCCCGGGGGCTCTGGGGCCAACGTCCTGACTTTC. Translated, it gives CASSPGGSGANVLTF.

The chain uses TRBV5-5 and TRBJ1-1, with D possibly being TRBD1 (6 bases). This CDR3 comprises 12 residues. Trimming left V 2 bases short and J 11 bases short, with 13 bases between. Germline CDR1 reads SGHKS; CDR2 reads YYEKEE (reference sequence). Here the CDR3 reads CASSLPQGWAFF. CDR3 nucleotide sequence: TGTGCCAGCAGCTTACCACAGGGATGGGCTTTCTTT.

This clonotype appeared a few times. The J gene is TRBJ1-2, the V gene TRBV12-3 or TRBV12-4; 9 nucleotides match TRBD1. The V and J ends lost 3 bases and 5 bases, in that order; junction bases with no gene match: 10. This CDR3 is built from 16 residues. The CDR3 loop reads CASSFLGDRERYGYTF. The CDR3 bases are TGTGCCAGCAGTTTCCTTGGGGACAGGGAAAGATATGGCTACACCTTC.

This clonotype was detected a few times. CDR3 in DNA: TGCAGTGCTAGTTTCACTTGGGGCAAAAACATTCAGTACTTC. As protein: CSASFTWGKNIQYF. The chain couples TRBV20-1 to TRBJ2-4, with unresolved D. CDR3 length equals 14 residues. The V gene's germline CDR1 is DFQATT and CDR2 SNEGSKA (reference sequence). V shed 3 bases and J shed 3 bases, with 12 bases lying between them.

The sample holds many counts of this clonotype. This chain joins TRBV20-1 and TRBJ2-1; D gene uncertain. Germline V lookup: CDR1 DFQATT, CDR2 SNEGSKA (reference sequence). V shed 5 bases and J shed 0 bases, with 20 bases lying between them. The CDR3 loop spans 17 amino acids. The CDR3 loop reads CSAVIPASLSSYNEQFF. CDR3 nucleotide sequence: TGCAGTGCTGTAATTCCCGCCTCTTTAAGCTCCTACAATGAGCAGTTCTTC.

The rearrangement uses TRBV7-2 and TRBJ2-7; 11 bases are a match to TRBD2. CDR1 and CDR2 (germline): SGHTA, FQGNSA. The junction had 3 bases not matched to a gene; V was cut back by 5 bases and J by 3 bases. This CDR3 has 14 residues. The chain's CDR3 is CASSMGLADYEQYF. CDR3 bases: TGTGCCAGCAGCATGGGACTAGCGGACTACGAGCAGTACTTC.

This clonotype was detected ten times or more. The V call is TRBV12-3 or TRBV12-4, the J call TRBJ2-1; TRBD1 aligns across 9 bases. CDR3 length: 13 amino acids. The junction had 6 bases not matched to a gene; V was cut back by 0 bases and J by 15 bases. The CDR3 reads CASSLALGQGLFF. CDR3 bases: TGTGCCAGCAGTTTAGCGCTGGGACAGGGCTTGTTCTTC.

This clonotype was observed a handful of times. The V gene is TRBV6-4, the J gene TRBJ2-2; 8 bases are a match to TRBD2. The CDR3 runs to 15 residues. CDR1 and CDR2 (germline): MRHNA, SNTAGT. The trim removed 7 bases at V and 6 bases at J, leaving 10 bases unmatched. CDR3 amino acids: CASKRAAGVPGELFF. CDR3 nucleotides: TGTGCCAGCAAACGAGCAGCGGGAGTACCCGGGGAGCTGTTTTTT.

The chain links TRBV19 to TRBJ2-6; tentatively, D is TRBD1 (5 bases). V lost 6 bases and J 6 bases, leaving 12 bases between the germline ends. Germline CDR1 LNHDA, CDR2 SQIVND (reference sequence). The CDR3 is made up of 14 amino acids. DNA of the CDR3: TGTGCCAGTAGCCTGGGGCTGATGGCCAACGTCCTGACTTTC. It translates to CASSLGLMANVLTF.

This clonotype was counted many times. The V and J genes are TRBV12-3 or TRBV12-4 and TRBJ2-5, with D perhaps assigned TRBD1 or TRBD2 (5 bases each). The CDR3 has 13 amino acids. Trimming removed 5 bases at V and 5 bases at J, with 12 bases between. CDR3 protein: CASSLTGTETQYF. In nucleotides, the CDR3 is TGTGCCAGCAGTCTCACCGGGACGGAGACCCAGTACTTC.

The chain links TRBV5-6 to TRBJ2-7; TRBD1 matches at 7 bases. Germline CDR1 is SGHDT and CDR2 is YYEEEE. Unmatched junction bases numbered 4, after V lost 3 bases and J lost 4 bases. CDR3 length equals 13 residues. The CDR3 DNA is TGTGCCAGCAGCTGGGGGACAGAGTACGAGCAGTACTTC. It yields the protein CASSWGTEYEQYF.

The CDR3 DNA sequence: TGTGCCAGCAGCGGTTGGGACAATGAGCAGTTCTTC. Protein: CASSGWDNEQFF. The chain uses TRBV7-3 and TRBJ2-1; D not certain. CDR3 length equals 12 residues. Germline CDR1 is SGHTA and CDR2 is FQGTGA. The V and J ends lost 5 bases and 5 bases respectively, with 7 bases between them.

Here the CDR3 DNA reads TGTGCCAGTAGGCCAGCGGGACGGGGTTCCTACGAGCAGTACTTC. Translating gives CASRPAGRGSYEQYF. The chain links TRBV19 to TRBJ2-7; 7 bases map to TRBD2. V trimming: 6 bases; J trimming: 1 base; junction bases outside the gene matches: 9. This CDR3 comprises 15 residues. From germline, CDR1 is LNHDA and CDR2 SQIVND (reference sequence). Full variable domain (outside the CDR3, taken from reference TRBV19 and TRBJ2-7): DGGITQSPKYLFRKEGQNVTLSCEQNLNHDAMYWYRQDPGQGLRLIYYSQIVNDFQKGDIAEGYSVSREKKESFPLTVTSAQKNPTAFYLCASRPAGRGSYEQYFGPGTRLTVT.